Shown below are 7 T cell receptor beta chains from a single sample sequenced in a study of blood T cells in healthy people across ages. The authors ran a second PCR of roughly 6 to 12 cycles using a sample-barcoded 5' primer and a J-beta primer mix. MiXCR, run by TCRdb on the 5' RACE reads, gives a single entry per CDR3 protein. The sample has 730,000 or so distinct CDR3 sequences, 35% to 45% seen once; the top ten hold around a fifth. Material: blood. Every receptor here comes from a woman aged 60-75 years in good health.

Many counts were recorded for this clonotype. The gene calls are TRBV4-3 and TRBJ2-7, with TRBD2 matching over 11 bases. The junction had 9 bases not matched to a gene; V was cut back by 0 bases and J by 5 bases. CDR1 and CDR2 from the germline V gene are LGHNA and YSLEER. This CDR3 has 17 amino acids. CDR3 bases: TGCGCCAGCAGCCAAGATCTTAGCGGGAGGGCGAAAAACGAGCAGTACTTC. This translates into CASSQDLSGRAKNEQYF.

This chain links TRBV5-8 with TRBJ2-2; possibly TRBD1 for D (7 bases). Germline lookup yields CDR1 SGHTS and CDR2 YDEGEE. Trimming removed 3 bases from V and 0 bases from J, with 15 bases in between. This CDR3 is 17 amino acids long. CDR3 coding DNA: TGTGCCAGCAGCTACCACAGGGGAGGAGCGAACACCGGGGAGCTGTTTTTT. This codes for CASSYHRGGANTGELFF.

This clonotype occurred a few times. The genes are TRBV20-1 and TRBJ2-1; 9 nucleotides match TRBD1. CDR3 length: 13 residues. Germline V CDR1 and CDR2: DFQATT, SNEGSKA (reference sequence). V was clipped by 6 bases and J by 4 bases; unmatched bases: 4. The CDR3: CSARDRVYNEQFF. As DNA, the CDR3 is TGCAGTGCCCGGGACAGGGTTTACAATGAGCAGTTCTTC.

This clonotype was observed a handful of times. The chain has TRBV7-8 and TRBJ2-5, with TRBD2 matching 8 bases. This CDR3 contains 14 residues. The V segment lost 4 bases and the J segment 0 bases; nucleotides outside the gene matches: 1. The germline V gene encodes CDR1 SGHVS and CDR2 FQNEAQ. The CDR3 here is CASSSLADQETQYF. CDR3 DNA sequence: TGTGCCAGCAGCTCACTAGCGGACCAAGAGACCCAGTACTTC.

This clonotype was seen only a few times. This chain links TRBV2 with TRBJ2-1; 7 positions agree with TRBD2. Germline assignment: CDR1 SNHLY and CDR2 FYNNEI. This CDR3 has 15 residues. After removal of 3 bases from V and 2 bases from J, the junction contained 4 bases not matched to a gene. The CDR3 is CASSEERGAYNEQFF. Here the CDR3 DNA reads TGTGCCAGCAGTGAGGAACGGGGGGCCTACAATGAGCAGTTCTTC. Filled out from reference TRBV2 and TRBJ2-1, the complete variable domain reads EPEVTQTPSHQVTQMGQEVILRCVPISNHLYFYWYRQILGQKVEFLVSFYNNEISEKSEIFDDQFSVERPDGSNFTLKIRSTKLEDSAMYFCASSEERGAYNEQFFGPGTRLTVL.

This clonotype was observed once. A junction end diverges from the germline sequence, so it may reflect a read error. This chain links TRBV4-2 with TRBJ2-7; 9 positions match TRBD2. The CDR3 spans 16 residues. Germline V gene data show CDR1 as LGHNA and CDR2 as YNFKEQ. CDR3 in DNA: TGTGCCAGCAACCAAGAATACGGCGGGGGGGTCTCCGAGCAGTACTTC. It translates to CASNQEYGGGVSEQYF.

This clonotype has a single count. Here the CDR3 reads CSARGQGSEQYF. DNA for the CDR3: TGCAGTGCTAGGGGCCAGGGGAGCGAGCAGTACTTC. The chain couples TRBV20-1 to TRBJ2-7; a weak D match, TRBD1 (6 bases). V lost 3 bases and J lost 6, with 12 bases in between. Germline CDR1 and CDR2: DFQATT and SNEGSKA (reference sequence). The CDR3 loop spans 12 amino acids.